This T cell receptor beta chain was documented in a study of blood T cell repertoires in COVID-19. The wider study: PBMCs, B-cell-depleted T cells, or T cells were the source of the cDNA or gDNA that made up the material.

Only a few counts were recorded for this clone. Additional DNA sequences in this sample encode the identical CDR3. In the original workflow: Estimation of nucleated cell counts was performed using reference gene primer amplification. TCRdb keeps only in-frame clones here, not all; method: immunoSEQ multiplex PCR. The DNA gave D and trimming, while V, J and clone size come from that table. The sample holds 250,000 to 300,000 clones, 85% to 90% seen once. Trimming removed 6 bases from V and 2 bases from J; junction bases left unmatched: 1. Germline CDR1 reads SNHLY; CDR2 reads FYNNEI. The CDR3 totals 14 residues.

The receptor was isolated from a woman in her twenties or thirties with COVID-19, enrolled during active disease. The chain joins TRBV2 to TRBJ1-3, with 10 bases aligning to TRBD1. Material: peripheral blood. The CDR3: CASSGTGAGNTIYF. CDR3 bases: TGTGCCAGCAGCGGGACAGGGGCTGGAAACACCATATATTTT. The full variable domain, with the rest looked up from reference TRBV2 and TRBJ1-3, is EPEVTQTPSHQVTQMGQEVILRCVPISNHLYFYWYRQILGQKVEFLVSFYNNEISEKSEIFDDQFSVERPDGSNFTLKIRSTKLEDSAMYFCASSGTGAGNTIYFGEGSWLTVV.